A selection of T cell receptor beta chains follows, all from one sample in a study of identical twins. Using its own MiXCR run on the 5' RACE reads, TCRdb lists one record per CDR3 protein. The sample carries roughly 770,000 distinct CDR3 sequences, about 18% recorded once. This same sample was also part of a study on T cells expressing NK-cell markers.

The sequenced material came from PBMCs. All receptors derive from a woman aged 18-35 years in good health. CDR3s include the opening cysteine and the closing phenylalanine or tryptophan. D genes are given only for firm matches. Some rows have no size entry. The others give once, few or many, or a class for an expanded clone.

size	D	V	J	DNA	CDR3
NA	TRBD2	TRBV6-1	TRBJ2-1	TGTGCCAGCAGTGCCCTAGCGGACTACAATGAGCAGTTCTTC	CASSALADYNEQFF
NA	NA	TRBV7-2	TRBJ1-1	TGTGCCAGCAGCTCACGCAGGGTACGGAACACTGAAGCTTTCTTT	CASSSRRVRNTEAFF
few	NA	TRBV7-8	TRBJ2-7	TGTGCCAGCAGCTTACCAGGCCCGAGCGAGCAGTACTTC	CASSLPGPSEQYF
NA	TRBD1	TRBV12-5	TRBJ2-7	TGTGCTAGTGGTTTGGCCCCACCGGGACAGCGCTCCTACGAGCAGTACTTC	CASGLAPPGQRSYEQYF
few	NA	TRBV24-1	TRBJ2-7	TGTGCCACCAGTGAGCAGGTTTACGAGCAGTACTTC	CATSEQVYEQYF
NA	TRBD1	TRBV24-1	TRBJ2-2	TGTGCCACCAGTGATGCAGGACAGGGTTCGCGCACCGGGGAGCTGTTTTTT	CATSDAGQGSRTGELFF
NA	TRBD2	TRBV12-3/TRBV12-4	TRBJ2-7	TGTACCAGCAGTTCCCGAACTTTACTAGCGGGAGGAACCTACGAGCAGTACTTC	CTSSSRTLLAGGTYEQYF
NA	NA	TRBV20-1	TRBJ2-3	TGCAGTGCGGAAATCACAGATACGCAGTATTTT	CSAEITDTQYF
NA	TRBD1	TRBV20-1	TRBJ1-1	TGCAGTGCTATAACAGGGGGCGCGGGCGCTGAAGCTTTCTTT	CSAITGGAGAEAFF
few	NA	TRBV27	TRBJ2-2	TGTGCTAGCAGTTTGTGGACAGCCGCGAACACCGGGGAGCTGTTTTTT	CASSLWTAANTGELFF
few	NA	TRBV6-6	TRBJ2-4	TGTGCCACCGACAAGAGGGACCTAAACATTCAGTACTTC	CATDKRDLNIQYF
NA	TRBD1	TRBV24-1	TRBJ2-3	TGTGCCACCAGTGATTCCTCCGGGACAGGGGGCCTTAATACGCAGTATTTT	CATSDSSGTGGLNTQYF
few	NA	TRBV5-1	TRBJ1-1	TGCGCCAGCAGGTACGGGATGCCCAGCACTGAAGCTTTCTTT	CASRYGMPSTEAFF
NA	NA	TRBV5-1	TRBJ2-7	TGCGCCAGCAGCCCCACAGGGCTCTCCTACGAGCAGTACTTC	CASSPTGLSYEQYF
NA	NA	TRBV27	TRBJ2-7	TGTGCCAGCAGCCGCGTCGTCAGCTCAGGGCACGAGCAGTACTTC	CASSRVVSSGHEQYF
few	TRBD1	TRBV10-3	TRBJ2-7	TGTGCCATCAGTGAGAGGGGACAGGGAAACGAGCAGTACTTC	CAISERGQGNEQYF
NA	NA	TRBV7-8	TRBJ1-1	TGTGCCAGCAGCCCGACCCGCGTAGTGACTGAAGCTTTCTTT	CASSPTRVVTEAFF
few	TRBD1	TRBV5-4	TRBJ1-1	TGTGCCAGCTCGGAGACAGGGCAGATGAACACTGAAGCTTTCTTT	CASSETGQMNTEAFF
few	NA	TRBV25-1	TRBJ2-7	TGTGCCAGCAGTGAACAGGCCTTCAACCTCTACGAGCAGTACTTC	CASSEQAFNLYEQYF
few	NA	TRBV5-1	TRBJ2-5	TGCGCCAGCAGCTTGACCCACGGGGCGAGGGAGACCCAGTACTTC	CASSLTHGARETQYF
few	TRBD1	TRBV11-2	TRBJ1-2	TGTGCCAGCAGCCCCACTTCCTTATGGTCCGACAGGGCGAGAAACTATGGCTACACCTTC	CASSPTSLWSDRARNYGYTF